A single sample is the source of the 24 T cell receptor beta chains below, sequenced in a study of response to subunit inactivated influenza vaccine. TCRdb fed the RT-PCR reads into MiXCR, producing one record per CDR3 protein. The table includes under 850,000 distinct CDR3 sequences, about a fifth detected once. Specimen: PBMCs from blood, collected 4 to 6 days after vaccination. These receptors came from a man aged 50 to 59 who received an inactivated influenza vaccine.

Many counts were recorded for this clonotype. The V and J genes are TRBV15 and TRBJ2-3, with unresolved D. Between the trimmed V and J ends, which lost 5 bases and 5 bases, there was a span of 11 bases. The germline gives CDR1 LNHNV, CDR2 YYDKDF (reference sequence). The CDR3 sequence is 13 residues long. As DNA, the CDR3 is TGTGCCACCAGCCGACGTGCTGTAGATACGCAGTATTTT. It is translated as CATSRRAVDTQYF.

The table lists this clonotype with many counts. The chain joins TRBV29-1 to TRBJ2-1, with D perhaps being TRBD1 or TRBD2 (7 bases each). From germline, CDR1 is SQVTM and CDR2 ANQGSEA. V lost 0 bases to trimming and J lost 6 bases, with 15 bases between them. The CDR3 runs to 15 residues. CDR3 DNA: TGCAGCGTTGAAGACAGGGGGGGAAGGAGCAATGAGCAGTTCTTC. Translating gives CSVEDRGGRSNEQFF.

This clonotype was counted a few times. The chain recombines TRBV20-1 with TRBJ2-1; D not certain. This CDR3 is 14 amino acids long. The germline V and J ends were trimmed by 3 bases and 7 bases, with 16 bases remaining between them. Germline CDR1 reads DFQATT; CDR2 reads SNEGSKA (reference sequence). The chain's CDR3 is CSASFSFRRNEQFF. CDR3 sequence (DNA): TGCAGTGCTAGTTTCTCTTTTCGAAGGAATGAGCAGTTCTTC.

This clonotype was seen only a few times. V and J are TRBV29-1 and TRBJ2-6; D is unclear. V lost 6 bases to trimming and J lost 2 bases, with 8 bases between them. Germline V lookup: CDR1 SQVTM, CDR2 ANQGSEA. The CDR3 length is 13 residues. The CDR3 sequence: CSVTQTGANVLTF. The CDR3 nucleotides read TGCAGCGTCACACAGACTGGGGCCAACGTCCTGACTTTC.

The chain joins TRBV27 to TRBJ2-2; tentatively, D is TRBD2 (5 bases). V was shortened by 6 bases and J by 1 base, with 15 bases between the two germline ends. Germline assignment: CDR1 MNHEY and CDR2 SMNVEV (reference sequence). The CDR3 runs 16 residues. The DNA of the CDR3 is TGTGCCAGCAGCCGAAAATCGGGGTTGAACACCGGGGAGCTGTTTTTT. It is translated as CASSRKSGLNTGELFF.

The table lists this clonotype with a few counts. The rearrangement links TRBV4-2 to TRBJ2-3; 8 positions match TRBD2. This CDR3 is built from 16 residues. Trimming removed 1 base from V and 6 bases from J; junction bases left unmatched: 9. The germline V gene has CDR1 LGHNA and CDR2 YNFKEQ. The CDR3 bases are TGTGCCAGCAGCCAAGGTGTGGCGGGAGGCAGTGATACGCAGTATTTT. Translating it yields CASSQGVAGGSDTQYF.

The V and J genes are TRBV23-1 and TRBJ2-7, with 7 bases matching TRBD2. TRBV23-1 is given ORF status, its function remaining uncertain. CDR3 length equals 16 residues. V was clipped by 0 bases and J by 2 bases; unmatched bases: 7. The CDR3 sequence is CASSQSRLAVPYEQYF. CDR3 DNA sequence: TGCGCCAGCAGTCAATCGCGTCTAGCGGTCCCCTACGAGCAGTACTTC.

Details on this clonotype: Germline is not matched at one junction end, which may reflect a read error. This sequence joins TRBV20-1 and TRBJ1-1; 8 nucleotides line up with TRBD1. This CDR3 has 13 residues. Germline V gene data show CDR1 as DFQATT and CDR2 as SNEGSKA (reference sequence). The DNA of the CDR3 is TGCAGTGCTTCCACTAACAGGGGGGATGAAGCTCTCTTT. Translating it yields CSASTNRGDEALF.

The chain carries TRBV2 and TRBJ2-3; TRBD2 matches 9 bases. CDR1 and CDR2 (germline): SNHLY, FYNNEI. The CDR3 totals 14 residues. The J segment lost 4 bases and the V segment lost 5 bases, leaving 4 bases of the junction unmatched. This chain's CDR3 is CASSSGLASDTQYF. For the CDR3, the DNA is TGTGCCAGCAGTTCGGGACTAGCATCAGATACGCAGTATTTT.

V is TRBV6-2 or TRBV6-3 and J is TRBJ2-6, with no clear D. Deletions cut 6 bases from V and 0 bases from J, with 12 bases between. This CDR3 has 16 amino acids. Germline V CDR1 and CDR2: MNHEY, SVGEGT. CDR3 sequence reads: CASRDPRISGANVLTF. DNA of the CDR3: TGTGCCAGCAGGGACCCACGGATCTCTGGGGCCAACGTCCTGACTTTC.

This clonotype showed up just a few times. The chain joins TRBV6-2 or TRBV6-3 to TRBJ2-7; 8 nucleotides align to TRBD2. The CDR3 is made up of 14 amino acids. Trimming at V came to 6 bases and at J to 6 bases, leaving 10 bases not matched to a gene. Germline V gene sequence: CDR1 MNHEY, CDR2 SVGEGT. DNA for the CDR3: TGTGCCAGCAGCGCGAGCGGGGGTTTTTTCGAGCAGTACTTC. It is translated as CASSASGGFFEQYF.

This sequence joins TRBV5-1 and TRBJ2-7; no definite D call. The germline V gene has CDR1 SGHRS and CDR2 YFSETQ. Trimming took 1 base from V and 6 from J, leaving 11 bases between them. CDR3 length: 13 residues. CDR3 amino acids: CASSLPAPAEQYF. The DNA for the CDR3 is TGCGCCAGCAGCTTGCCGGCCCCTGCCGAGCAGTACTTC.

There are a few counts of this clonotype. The chain links TRBV20-1 to TRBJ2-5; D is undetermined. The CDR3 sequence is 14 residues long. The V and J ends lost 5 bases and 1 base respectively, with 14 bases between them. CDR1 is DFQATT and CDR2 is SNEGSKA in the germline V gene (reference sequence). The CDR3 spells CSAPRPGFQETQYF. The CDR3 DNA is TGCAGTGCTCCCAGGCCGGGTTTCCAAGAGACCCAGTACTTC.

This clonotype has more than one count but fewer than ten. The CDR3 nucleotides are TGTGCCAGCAGCTTAGGTGGGGACGCCGGGGAGCTGTTTTTT. This encodes CASSLGGDAGELFF. This chain connects TRBV13 to TRBJ2-2; either TRBD1 or TRBD2 may fit D (5 bases each). Trimming shortened V by 0 bases and J by 6 bases, and 8 bases separated the two germline ends. Germline CDR1 reads PRHDT; CDR2 reads FYEKMQ (reference sequence). The CDR3 extends over 14 amino acids.

The chain combines TRBV6-1 with TRBJ1-1, with 8 bases that match TRBD1. Unmatched junction bases numbered 6, after V lost 7 bases and J lost 2 bases. This CDR3 contains 14 residues. CDR1 is MNHNS, CDR2 SASEGT, per germline. The CDR3 reads CASTLGQGNTEAFF. The CDR3 DNA reads as TGTGCCAGCACCCTCGGACAGGGCAACACTGAAGCTTTCTTT.

This clonotype was observed at least ten times. This chain joins TRBV29-1 and TRBJ2-3; TRBD1 aligns across 7 bases. The ends lost 6 bases at V and 5 bases at J; junction bases unmatched: 20. The CDR3 sequence is 17 residues long. Germline CDR1 reads SQVTM; CDR2 reads ANQGSEA. CDR3 region: CSVRARSPSRGRDTQYF. The CDR3 DNA is TGCAGCGTCCGCGCCAGGTCCCCTAGTAGGGGGCGAGATACGCAGTATTTT.

This CDR3 is CASSESVEGGYTF. The CDR3 DNA is TGTGCCAGCAGTGAATCGGTCGAAGGTGGCTACACCTTC. V gene TRBV25-1 combines with J gene TRBJ1-2; D is unclear. Trimming removed 1 base at V and 7 bases at J, with 10 bases between. CDR3 length equals 13 residues. Germline CDR1 is MGHDK and CDR2 is SYGVNS.

In its sample, this clonotype was seen many times. The chain uses TRBV29-1 and TRBJ2-7; the D call may be TRBD1 or TRBD2 (6 bases each). V was shortened by 5 bases and J by 3 bases, with 14 bases between the two germline ends. The CDR3 runs 13 residues. Germline lookup yields CDR1 SQVTM and CDR2 ANQGSEA. The CDR3 bases are TGCAGCGTTCGGGGGCGATTCGTCTACGAGCAGTACTTC. Translated, it gives CSVRGRFVYEQYF.

In its sample, this clonotype was seen a few times. The chain carries TRBV6-1 and TRBJ2-7; weak D call: TRBD2 (5 bases). Germline CDR1 and CDR2: MNHNS and SASEGT. V was cut by 7 bases and J by 0 bases, with 13 bases left in between. This CDR3 spans 14 amino acids. CDR3 DNA sequence: TGTGCCAGCACCAAAGGTCGGGACTCCTACGAGCAGTACTTC. Translating gives CASTKGRDSYEQYF.

The chain is built from TRBV12-3 or TRBV12-4 and TRBJ2-7, with 11 bases identical to TRBD2. Trimming removed 3 bases from V and 4 bases from J; junction bases left unmatched: 11. The CDR3 covers 17 residues. The CDR3 loop reads CASSFATSGVPMYEQYF. The CDR3 DNA reads as TGTGCCAGCAGTTTCGCGACTAGCGGGGTACCTATGTACGAGCAGTACTTC.

This clonotype has just a few counts. The chain couples TRBV20-1 to TRBJ1-4; 9 nucleotides match TRBD1. The germline gives CDR1 DFQATT, CDR2 SNEGSKA (reference sequence). The CDR3 runs to 16 residues. The ends lost 5 bases at V and 0 bases at J; junction bases unmatched: 7. The CDR3 region is CSAQGTGPATNEKLFF. Here the CDR3 DNA reads TGCAGTGCTCAAGGGACAGGGCCAGCAACTAATGAAAAACTGTTTTTT.

This clonotype was recorded at least ten times. The chain joins TRBV11-2 to TRBJ2-1, with a tentative D call TRBD2 (5 bases). The CDR3 totals 11 residues. CDR1 and CDR2 from the germline V gene are SGHAT and FQNNGV. V lost 5 bases and J lost 12, with 11 bases in between. The CDR3 bases are TGTGCCAGCAGCCGAGGACGGGGGCAGTTCTTC. As protein: CASSRGRGQFF.

The chain carries TRBV5-1 and TRBJ2-7; the match to TRBD1 covers 7 bases. The CDR3 contains 15 residues. The germline V gene encodes CDR1 SGHRS and CDR2 YFSETQ. V shed 4 bases and J 2 bases; nucleotides not matched to a gene: 9. Here the CDR3 DNA reads TGCGCCAGCAGCCGGACCTCGACAGGGCCCTACGAGCAGTACTTC. Its protein product is CASSRTSTGPYEQYF.

V usage is TRBV28 and J usage is TRBJ2-7; weak D call: TRBD1 (5 bases). The CDR3 sequence is 14 residues long. Trimming took 2 bases from V and 4 from J, leaving 12 bases between them. Germline CDR1 is MDHEN and CDR2 is SYDVKM. The CDR3 DNA is TGTGCCAGCAGTTTAGGGGCAGGGCTTTACGAGCAGTACTTC. Translated: CASSLGAGLYEQYF.